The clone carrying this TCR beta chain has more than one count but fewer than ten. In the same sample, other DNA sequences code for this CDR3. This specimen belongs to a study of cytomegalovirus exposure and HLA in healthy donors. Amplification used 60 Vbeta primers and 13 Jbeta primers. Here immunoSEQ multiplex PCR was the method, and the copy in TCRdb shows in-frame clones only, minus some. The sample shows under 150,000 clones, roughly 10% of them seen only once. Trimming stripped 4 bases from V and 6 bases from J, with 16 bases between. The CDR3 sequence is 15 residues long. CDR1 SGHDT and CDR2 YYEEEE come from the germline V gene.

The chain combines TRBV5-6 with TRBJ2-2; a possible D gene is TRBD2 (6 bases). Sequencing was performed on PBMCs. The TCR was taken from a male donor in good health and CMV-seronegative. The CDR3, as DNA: TGTGCCAGCAGCGGGAAAGGGACTTTCGCCGGGGAGCTGTTTTTT. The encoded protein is CASSGKGTFAGELFF.